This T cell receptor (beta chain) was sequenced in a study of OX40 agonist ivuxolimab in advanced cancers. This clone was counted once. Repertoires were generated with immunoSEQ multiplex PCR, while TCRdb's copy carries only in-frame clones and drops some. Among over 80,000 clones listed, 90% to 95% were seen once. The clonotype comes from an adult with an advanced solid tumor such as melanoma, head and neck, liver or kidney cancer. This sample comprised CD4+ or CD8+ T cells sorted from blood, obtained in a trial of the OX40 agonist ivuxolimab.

CDR3 sequence (DNA): TGTGCCAGCAGCGCCGGACAGGGGGCAAACACAGATACGCAGTATTTT. It translates to CASSAGQGANTDTQYF. V and J are TRBV9 and TRBJ2-3; TRBD1 matches at 11 bases. V trimming: 3 bases; J trimming: 2 bases; junction bases outside the gene matches: 5. Germline-derived CDR1 and CDR2 are SGDLS and YYNGEE. This CDR3 is 16 amino acids long.